This T cell receptor (beta chain) was identified during a study of long-term antiretroviral therapy in people with HIV. V lost 7 bases to trimming and J lost 1 base, with 13 bases between them. The CDR3 consists of 14 residues. The germline V gene encodes CDR1 SNHLY and CDR2 FYNNEI. Investigators performed immunoSEQ version v3.0 at survey level. Assay: immunoSEQ multiplex PCR; the TCRdb copy retains only in-frame clones and omits some. In the table there are tens of thousands of clones, under 90% of which are singletons. The chain links TRBV2 to TRBJ1-1; TRBD1 might be the D (5 bases). The material was unsorted PBMCs, obtained at the start of antiretroviral therapy. The receptor comes from a man in his fifties with HIV. The CDR3 DNA follows: TGTGCCAGCACCCCGGGGCAGGGGAACACTGAAGCTTTCTTT. It encodes CASTPGQGNTEAFF. Variable domain in full (rest from reference TRBV2 and TRBJ1-1): EPEVTQTPSHQVTQMGQEVILRCVPISNHLYFYWYRQILGQKVEFLVSFYNNEISEKSEIFDDQFSVERPDGSNFTLKIRSTKLEDSAMYFCASTPGQGNTEAFFGQGTRLTVV.